This TCR beta chain stems from a study of shared clonotypes between healthy human individuals. Study as a whole: The study used three CD4 naive, three CD4 memory, two CD8 naive and one CD8 memory plate per donor.

Data came from immunoSEQ multiplex PCR; TCRdb stores just in-frame clones and leaves some out. The sample has more than 2 million clones, 80% to 95% seen once. The CDR3 spans 14 residues. Germline CDR1 reads SGHDT; CDR2 reads YYEEEE. V gave up 4 bases and J gave up 0 bases; unmatched junction bases: 3. Positively selected for CCR7, the CD45RO-negative cells used as naive CD8 cells excluded terminally differentiated effector memory CD45RA+ cells. Input material: naive CD8+ T cells from PBMCs. The receptor comes from a young man in good health. Some clones in this sample may be carry-over from other donors' samples. J is TRBJ1-2 and V is TRBV5-6; TRBD1 aligns across 7 bases. CDR3 sequence: CASSVGQSNYGYTF. DNA of the CDR3: TGTGCCAGCAGCGTGGGACAGTCTAACTATGGCTACACCTTC.